The present T cell receptor beta chain was sequenced within a study of response to subunit inactivated influenza vaccine. Overall study findings and caveats: Each seasonal flu vaccination may recruit only limited new T cells, authors suggested.

About this clonotype: The antigen remains undetermined.

TCRdb independently ran MiXCR on the RT-PCR reads; one entry per CDR3 protein. The sample shows approximately 570,000 distinct CDR3 sequences, under 9% of them seen only once. The CDR3 covers 15 residues. The genes are TRBV21-1 and TRBJ2-5. TRBV21-1 is a documented pseudogene. The receptor was derived from a man aged 45 to 75 who received an inactivated influenza vaccine. This specimen was PBMCs from blood, taken less than 30 months after vaccination. The CDR3 loop reads CASSKGWSLRETQYF. CDR3 sequence (DNA): TGTGCCAGCAGCAAAGGGTGGAGTTTGAGGGAGACCCAGTACTTC.